The 14 T cell receptor beta chains in this list originate from one sample, sequenced in a study of shared clonotypes between healthy human individuals. The table came from immunoSEQ multiplex PCR; TCRdb's copy has only in-frame clones and leaves some out. The sample lists some 2,500,000 clones; roughly 93% were seen once. Material for sequencing was naive CD4+ T cells from PBMCs. Described subset: CD45RA+ positively selected. The source is a man aged 18 to 29 in good health. Some clones in this sample may be carry-over from other donors' samples.

The J gene is TRBJ2-2, the V gene TRBV7-9; 11 bases match TRBD2. V lost 5 bases to trimming and J lost 1 base; unmatched junction nucleotides: 3. There are 16 residues in the CDR3. From germline, CDR1 is SEHNR and CDR2 FQNEAQ (reference sequence). The CDR3 protein is CASSIGTSGNTGELFF. CDR3 bases: TGTGCCAGCAGCATCGGGACTAGCGGGAACACCGGGGAGCTGTTTTTT.

This clone occurred a few times. This rearrangement joins TRBV6-1 to TRBJ1-2; D not certain. Between the trimmed V and J ends, which lost 3 bases and 5 bases, there was a span of 4 bases. Germline CDR1 and CDR2: MNHNS and SASEGT. There are 11 residues in the CDR3. DNA of the CDR3: TGTGCCAGCAGTGACATGTATGGCTACACCTTC. Its protein product is CASSDMYGYTF.

The chain recombines TRBV2 with TRBJ1-1; TRBD1 matches at 8 bases. The CDR3 is 12 amino acids. Germline trimming cut 6 bases from V and 6 bases from J; bases unmatched to any gene: 3. Germline CDR1 is SNHLY and CDR2 is FYNNEI. CDR3: CASRDRAAEAFF. CDR3 bases: TGTGCCAGCAGGGACAGGGCCGCTGAAGCTTTCTTT.

About this clone: This sample includes further DNA sequences coding for the same CDR3. The chain has TRBV19 and TRBJ1-1, with D maybe TRBD1 (5 bases). The CDR3 has 13 residues. Looked up from germline, CDR1 is LNHDA and CDR2 is SQIVND (reference sequence). With 1 base removed from V and 4 bases from J, the gap between germline ends came to 7 bases. DNA of the CDR3: TGTGCCAGTAGTATAGGGGACGGCACTGAAGCTTTCTTT. This gives the protein CASSIGDGTEAFF. The entire variable domain, with the rest obtained from reference TRBV19 and TRBJ1-1, is as follows: DGGITQSPKYLFRKEGQNVTLSCEQNLNHDAMYWYRQDPGQGLRLIYYSQIVNDFQKGDIAEGYSVSREKKESFPLTVTSAQKNPTAFYLCASSIGDGTEAFFGQGTRLTVV.

This clone is a singleton in its sample. The chain has TRBV6-1 and TRBJ1-3; D not resolved. The CDR3 is 16 amino acids. CDR1 is MNHNS and CDR2 is SASEGT in the germline V gene. Trimming removed 2 bases at V and 1 base at J, with 12 bases between. This chain's CDR3 is CASSESPGWSGNTIYF. Written as DNA, the CDR3 is TGTGCCAGCAGTGAAAGTCCCGGTTGGTCTGGAAACACCATATATTTT.

This sequence joins TRBV9 and TRBJ2-7; 7 nucleotides align to TRBD2. V lost 2 bases to trimming and J lost 6 bases; unmatched junction nucleotides: 11. This CDR3 contains 15 residues. Germline loops: CDR1 SGDLS, CDR2 YYNGEE. The CDR3 region is CASSVEAGVVSEQYF. CDR3 coding DNA: TGTGCCAGCAGCGTGGAGGCGGGGGTTGTAAGCGAGCAGTACTTC.

Comments on this clone: Other DNA sequences within the sample encode an identical CDR3. The chain has TRBV18 and TRBJ2-6; D is unclear. CDR3 length: 15 amino acids. Trimming left V 2 bases short and J 1 base short, with 6 bases between. The germline V gene has CDR1 KGHSH and CDR2 LQKENI. DNA of the CDR3: TGTGCCAGCTCACCATCCCTATCTGGGGCCAACGTCCTGACTTTC. This gives the protein CASSPSLSGANVLTF.

The chain is built from TRBV7-3 and TRBJ2-3, with D tentatively TRBD2 (5 bases). The V end was cut by 4 bases, the J end by 10 bases, with 12 bases between. The CDR3 length is 12 residues. CDR1 and CDR2 from the germline V gene are SGHTA and FQGTGA. The CDR3, as DNA: TGTGCCAGCAGCTCACCCGGGAATGCGCAGTATTTT. As protein: CASSSPGNAQYF.

The CDR3 sequence: CASSEPGSSTEAFF. CDR3 nucleotide sequence: TGTGCCAGCAGTGAACCAGGGTCGTCCACTGAAGCTTTCTTT. This rearrangement joins TRBV6-1 to TRBJ1-1; a weak D match, TRBD1 (5 bases). CDR1 is MNHNS and CDR2 is SASEGT in the germline V gene. V lost 2 bases, J lost 4 bases, and 11 bases lay in between. This CDR3 region has 14 residues.

The chain carries TRBV5-4 and TRBJ2-7, with 7 bases that match TRBD1. The germline V gene encodes CDR1 SGHNT and CDR2 YYREEE (reference sequence). The V gene end was trimmed by 4 bases and the J gene end by 2 bases; junction bases not matched to a gene: 6. CDR3 size: 14 residues. CDR3 coding DNA: TGTGCCAGCAGCCGGGGACAGAGGCCCTACGAGCAGTACTTC. Translated: CASSRGQRPYEQYF.

The chain links TRBV7-3 to TRBJ2-1; D remains ambiguous. The length of the CDR3 is 15 residues. V was shortened by 2 bases and J by 6 bases, with 14 bases between the two germline ends. CDR1 and CDR2 (germline): SGHTA, FQGTGA. The CDR3 DNA reads as TGTGCCAGCAGCTTAGGGAACTACCCCACCAATGAGCAGTTCTTC. The encoded protein is CASSLGNYPTNEQFF.

V and J are TRBV7-2 and TRBJ1-5; tentative D call: TRBD1 (5 bases). The germline V and J ends were trimmed by 2 bases and 0 bases, with 11 bases remaining between them. Germline values: CDR1 SGHTA, CDR2 FQGNSA. CDR3 size: 16 residues. CDR3 loop: CASSLSGGYSNQPQHF. Written as DNA, the CDR3 is TGTGCCAGCAGCTTATCTGGGGGTTATAGCAATCAGCCCCAGCATTTT.

The rearrangement uses TRBV11-2 and TRBJ2-1; no clear D gene. Trimming shortened V by 5 bases and J by 4 bases, and 15 bases separated the two germline ends. Germline V CDR1 and CDR2: SGHAT, FQNNGV. This CDR3 spans 15 amino acids. The CDR3 DNA follows: TGTGCCAGCAGCCTGGTCCTGACGCGTTACAATGAGCAGTTCTTC. Its translation: CASSLVLTRYNEQFF.

J is TRBJ2-6 and V is TRBV7-2; TRBD2 might be the D (6 bases). With 1 base removed from V and 15 bases from J, the gap between germline ends came to 10 bases. The CDR3 has 12 residues. CDR1 and CDR2 from the germline V gene are SGHTA and FQGNSA. The CDR3 sequence: CASSLVGGDLTF. For the CDR3, the DNA is TGTGCCAGCAGCTTAGTGGGGGGAGACCTGACTTTC.